The 15 T cell receptor beta chains reported below all come from one sample, sequenced in a study of blood T cell repertoires in COVID-19. Method: immunoSEQ multiplex PCR; TCRdb's copy keeps in-frame clones and lacks some. The table lists approximately 140,000 clones, 80% to 90% of them singletons. Source material: peripheral blood. All receptors derive from a man aged 70-80 years with acute or convalescent COVID-19.

This chain links TRBV7-3 with TRBJ2-5; 7 bases match TRBD2. With 5 bases clipped from V and 1 base from J, the junction kept 7 bases outside the gene matches. Germline CDR1 and CDR2: SGHTA and FQGTGA. There are 15 residues in the CDR3. The CDR3 loop reads CASSRSSGGQETQYF. The CDR3 DNA follows: TGTGCCAGCAGCCGCTCGTCGGGGGGCCAAGAGACCCAGTACTTC.

The chain employs TRBV5-1 and TRBJ1-1; the D gene is possibly TRBD1 (6 bases). Looked up from germline, CDR1 is SGHRS and CDR2 is YFSETQ. Trimming stripped 5 bases from V and 4 bases from J, with 12 bases between. The CDR3 spans 13 residues. In DNA, the CDR3 is TGCGCCAGCAGTCAACAGGGTTTCACTGAAGCTTTCTTT. It specifies CASSQQGFTEAFF.

The V gene is TRBV3-1 (or the pseudogene TRBV3-2), the J gene TRBJ2-3; 10 bases line up with TRBD2. Trimming cost V 2 bases and J 5 bases; bases outside gene matches: 4. CDR3 size: 15 residues. Germline V lookup: CDR1 LGHDT, CDR2 YNNKEL (reference sequence). CDR3 amino acids: CASSQNLAGVDTQYF. As DNA, the CDR3 is TGTGCCAGCAGCCAAAACCTAGCGGGAGTAGATACGCAGTATTTT.

This chain uses TRBV9 with TRBJ2-7; D gene unclear. This CDR3 has 14 residues. Germline V gives CDR1 SGDLS, CDR2 YYNGEE. V lost 0 bases to trimming and J lost 0 bases, with 7 bases between them. The CDR3, as DNA: TGTGCCAGCAGCGTAGGGGCAGACTCCTACGAGCAGTACTTC. Translation: CASSVGADSYEQYF.

The rearrangement joins TRBV19 to TRBJ2-5; 8 bases are shared with TRBD2. CDR3 length: 14 amino acids. Losses at the gene ends were 5 bases for V and 3 bases for J; bases not matched to a gene: 5. From germline, CDR1 is LNHDA and CDR2 SQIVND (reference sequence). CDR3 nucleotides: TGTGCCAGTAGTCCGGGACTAGATAAAGAGACCCAGTACTTC. Translation gives CASSPGLDKETQYF. Supplemented by reference TRBV19 and TRBJ2-5, the full variable domain reads DGGITQSPKYLFRKEGQNVTLSCEQNLNHDAMYWYRQDPGQGLRLIYYSQIVNDFQKGDIAEGYSVSREKKESFPLTVTSAQKNPTAFYLCASSPGLDKETQYFGPGTRLLVL.

The rearrangement links TRBV3-1 (or the pseudogene TRBV3-2) to TRBJ2-7; maybe TRBD2 (6 bases). V dropped 2 bases and J dropped 7 bases, with 9 bases sitting between them. The CDR3 consists of 12 residues. Germline V CDR1 and CDR2: LGHDT, YNNKEL (reference sequence). The chain's CDR3 is CASSQRGREQYF. The CDR3 bases are TGTGCCAGCAGCCAACGAGGGAGGGAGCAGTACTTC.

The chain has TRBV5-8 and TRBJ2-7; tentatively, D is TRBD1 (5 bases). The germline V and J ends were trimmed by 4 bases and 6 bases, with 14 bases remaining between them. This CDR3 is 13 amino acids long. Per germline, CDR1 SGHTS and CDR2 YDEGEE. The CDR3 loop reads CASSGRGLSEQYF. CDR3 sequence (DNA): TGTGCCAGCAGCGGTAGGGGCCTCTCCGAGCAGTACTTC.

V usage is TRBV5-6 and J usage is TRBJ2-7, with TRBD1 as a possible D gene (5 bases). The CDR3 sequence is 13 residues long. Germline V gene sequence: CDR1 SGHDT, CDR2 YYEEEE. Trimming removed 0 bases at V and 2 bases at J, with 6 bases between. The CDR3 region has the DNA TGTGCCAGCAGCTTGGGCAGGGCCTACGAGCAGTACTTC. It translates to CASSLGRAYEQYF.

This rearrangement joins TRBV7-2 to TRBJ1-2; 7 nucleotides line up with TRBD1. CDR1 is SGHTA, CDR2 FQGNSA, per germline. J was trimmed by 8 bases and V by 0 bases; bases with no gene match: 6. This CDR3 contains 14 residues. The CDR3 here is CASSLAIQGVGYTF. Here the CDR3 DNA reads TGTGCCAGCAGCTTAGCGATTCAGGGGGTGGGCTACACCTTC.

This chain uses TRBV19 with TRBJ2-7; D not resolved. The CDR3 has 13 residues. Between the trimmed V and J ends, which lost 4 bases and 0 bases, there was a span of 7 bases. The V gene's germline CDR1 is LNHDA and CDR2 SQIVND (reference sequence). CDR3 sequence reads: CASSNIFSYEQYF. The DNA for the CDR3 is TGTGCCAGTAGTAACATTTTCTCCTACGAGCAGTACTTC.

This sequence joins TRBV14 and TRBJ1-6; D is perhaps TRBD1 (6 bases). Trimming removed 5 bases at V and 7 bases at J, with 12 bases between. The CDR3 is 14 amino acids. CDR1 is SGHDN and CDR2 is FVKESK in the germline V gene. The CDR3 spells CASSYRVNNSPLHF. In DNA, the CDR3 is TGTGCCAGCAGCTACAGGGTCAACAATTCACCCCTCCACTTT.

The chain is built from TRBV5-1 and TRBJ2-5; 7 bases align to TRBD2. V was pared by 4 bases and J by 5 bases, with 14 bases of the junction left unmatched. This CDR3 has 16 amino acids. The germline V gene has CDR1 SGHRS and CDR2 YFSETQ. The CDR3 nucleotides read TGCGCCAGCAGCCCCGGTAGAGGGAGGGCCGTGGAGACCCAGTACTTC. It codes for CASSPGRGRAVETQYF.

J is TRBJ2-5 and V is TRBV25-1; TRBD1 agrees at 9 bases. Germline trimming cut 10 bases from V and 1 base from J; bases unmatched to any gene: 10. The germline V gene encodes CDR1 MGHDK and CDR2 SYGVNS. The CDR3 totals 15 residues. CDR3 DNA sequence: TGTGCCACCAGAGCGTGGGGACAGGGCCAAGAGACCCAGTACTTC. Residues: CATRAWGQGQETQYF. Variable domain in full (rest from reference TRBV25-1 and TRBJ2-5): EADIYQTPRYLVIGTGKKITLECSQTMGHDKMYWYQQDPGMELHLIHYSYGVNSTEKGDLSSESTVSRIRTEHFPLTLESARPSHTSQYLCATRAWGQGQETQYFGPGTRLLVL.

The chain couples TRBV29-1 to TRBJ2-4, with D perhaps TRBD1 (5 bases). V lost 5 bases and J lost 1, with 12 bases in between. CDR3 length equals 14 residues. The germline V gene encodes CDR1 SQVTM and CDR2 ANQGSEA. The CDR3 region is CSVQGLLAKNIQYF. The DNA of the CDR3 is TGCAGCGTTCAGGGCCTCCTGGCCAAAAACATTCAGTACTTC. Combining the CDR3 with reference TRBV29-1 and TRBJ2-4 gives the whole variable domain SAVISQKPSRDICQRGTSLTIQCQVDSQVTMMFWYRQQPGQSLTLIATANQGSEATYESGFVIDKFPISRPNLTFSTLTVSNMSPEDSSIYLCSVQGLLAKNIQYFGAGTRLSVL.

This clone came up once. The genes are TRBV5-1 and TRBJ2-1; 8 bases align to TRBD2. CDR3 size: 15 residues. Germline CDR1 and CDR2: SGHRS and YFSETQ. V gave up 2 bases and J gave up 6 bases; unmatched junction bases: 7. CDR3 sequence (DNA): TGCGCCAGCAGCTTCGGGACTAGTCGGAGCAATGAGCAGTTCTTC. It codes for CASSFGTSRSNEQFF. The full variable domain, completed using reference TRBV5-1 and TRBJ2-1, is KAGVTQTPRYLIKTRGQQVTLSCSPISGHRSVSWYQQTPGQGLQFLFEYFSETQRNKGNFPGRFSGRQFSNSRSEMNVSTLELGDSALYLCASSFGTSRSNEQFFGPGTRLTVL.